Listed below are T cell receptor beta chains from one sample, sequenced in a study of OX40 agonist ivuxolimab in advanced cancers. Some clones are missing from TCRdb's copy, which holds only in-frame ones; the method was immunoSEQ multiplex PCR. The sample has tens of thousands of clones; approximately 91% are singletons. The sample here was CD4+ or CD8+ T cells sorted from blood, taken in a trial of the OX40 agonist ivuxolimab. The receptor set was obtained from an adult with an advanced solid tumor such as melanoma, head and neck, liver or kidney cancer. CDR3s include the opening cysteine and the closing phenylalanine or tryptophan. Each record gives: clone size, J gene, V gene, D gene, CDR3 protein, CDR3 DNA. A D gene is named only where the DNA matches it firmly. Part of the rows lack a size; the others show once, few, many or a class for expanded clones.

size: .
J: TRBJ1-5
V: TRBV27
D: .
CDR3: CASSFGGAQPQHF
DNA: TGTGCCAGCAGTTTTGGAGGGGCTCAGCCCCAGCATTTT

size: .
J: TRBJ2-7
V: TRBV5-4
D: .
CDR3: CASSFGVETYEQYF
DNA: TGTGCCAGCAGCTTCGGTGTCGAGACCTACGAGCAGTACTTC

size: .
J: TRBJ2-3
V: TRBV5-4
D: TRBD2
CDR3: CASSLGLAGGTDTQYF
DNA: TGTGCCAGCAGCTTGGGACTAGCGGGAGGCACAGATACGCAGTATTTT

size: .
J: TRBJ1-1
V: TRBV7-3
D: .
CDR3: CASSTLWSYTEAFF
DNA: TGTGCCAGCAGCACCCTCTGGTCGTACACTGAAGCTTTCTTT

size: .
J: TRBJ1-1
V: TRBV2
D: TRBD1
CDR3: CASGQTTGVRAFF
DNA: TGTGCCAGCGGCCAAACCACAGGGGTGCGAGCTTTCTTT

size: .
J: TRBJ2-1
V: TRBV29-1
D: TRBD1
CDR3: CSLKTGGSYNEQFF
DNA: TGCAGCCTAAAGACAGGGGGGTCCTACAATGAGCAGTTCTTC

size: .
J: TRBJ2-5
V: TRBV6-5
D: .
CDR3: CASSPTDRWEQYF
DNA: TGTGCCAGCAGTCCCACCGACAGGTGGGAGCAGTACTTC

size: .
J: TRBJ2-3
V: TRBV18
D: .
CDR3: CASSPRQGRASTDTQYF
DNA: TGTGCCAGCTCACCACGACAGGGGAGGGCCAGCACAGATACGCAGTATTTT

size: once
J: TRBJ1-2
V: TRBV21-1
D: .
CDR3: CASSGYLTNYGYTF
DNA: TGTGCCAGCAGCGGCTACTTAACTAACTATGGCTACACCTTC

size: .
J: TRBJ1-1
V: TRBV5-8
D: TRBD1
CDR3: CASSSGTAGDTEAFF
DNA: TGTGCCAGCAGCTCCGGGACAGCTGGAGACACTGAAGCTTTCTTT

size: once
J: TRBJ2-7
V: TRBV5-8
D: TRBD2
CDR3: CASSSPSRDYKIREQYF
DNA: TGTGCCAGCAGCTCCCCGAGCCGGGACTACAAAATACGCGAGCAGTACTTC